One and the same sample provided the 9 T cell receptor beta chains below, sequenced in a study of tumor-infiltrating lymphocytes in primary liver carcinoma. Starting material of approximately 500 ng total RNA yielded TCR beta cDNA via a constant-region primer. Each TCR beta library was derived from three nested multiplex PCR rounds that employed slightly modified ARM-PCR. It was with TRBV1-TRBV30 forward primers and a C-beta reverse primer that the first two PCR rounds were run, at approximately 9 cycles each. MiXCR, run by TCRdb on the multiplex PCR reads, gives a single entry per CDR3 protein. Of approximately 190,000 distinct CDR3 sequences detected, around four fifths appear once; the ten largest clones hold about a sixth. Extraction of RNA together with DNA used 20-30 mg of unsorted bulk tissue. Sequencing input: tumor tissue from primary liver carcinoma. These receptors came from a man aged 40-49 years with primary liver carcinoma and hepatitis B virus infection.

A note on this clonotype: The missing conserved phenylalanine or tryptophan at the end of this CDR3 makes a read error likely. V gene TRBV12-5 combines with J gene TRBJ2-3, with D unclear. The CDR3 has 13 residues. Germline V CDR1 and CDR2: LGHNT, FRNRAP. In DNA, the CDR3 is TGTGCTAGTGGTTCGGGTTTCACAGATAAGCAGTATTCT. Translating it yields CASGSGFTDKQYS.

A few counts support this clonotype. This chain joins TRBV11-3 and TRBJ2-7; the match to TRBD2 covers 8 bases. The J segment lost 6 bases and the V segment lost 0 bases, leaving 7 bases of the junction unmatched. Germline V gene data show CDR1 as SGHNT and CDR2 as YENEEA. The CDR3 sequence is 15 residues long. CDR3 protein: CASSLDRGLVPEQYF. The DNA of the CDR3 is TGTGCCAGCAGCTTAGATAGGGGACTAGTTCCCGAGCAGTACTTC.

Turning to this clonotype: Relative to the germline gene, one junction end is altered; a read error may explain this. The genes are TRBV7-9 and TRBJ2-5; the D gene is possibly TRBD1 (6 bases). Germline V gene data show CDR1 as SEHNR and CDR2 as FQNEAQ (reference sequence). This CDR3 comprises 14 residues. CDR3 DNA sequence: TGTGCCAGTAGCTTATCCAGGGGAGAAGACACCCTGTACTTC. The encoded protein is CASSLSRGEDTLYF.

Concerning this clonotype itself: At one end, the junction sequence differs from germline, possibly due to a read error. J is TRBJ2-2 and V is TRBV28; the D gene is possibly TRBD2 (5 bases). The CDR3 extends over 15 amino acids. The germline V gene has CDR1 MDHEN and CDR2 SYDVKM. The CDR3 loop is CASTSVEGLSGELFF. The CDR3 nucleotides are TGTGCCAGCACTTCAGTCGAGGGCCTATCCGGGGAACTGTTTTTT.

This clonotype was counted at least ten times. V usage is TRBV29-1 and J usage is TRBJ1-1, with 7 bases matching TRBD1. This CDR3 has 15 amino acids. Unmatched junction bases numbered 5, after V lost 0 bases and J lost 1 base. CDR1 SQVTM and CDR2 ANQGSEA come from the germline V gene. The CDR3 nucleotides are TGCAGCGTTGAAGATAGCGGGACAGAGAACACTGAAGCTTTCTTT. It codes for CSVEDSGTENTEAFF. The full variable domain, in which reference TRBV29-1 and TRBJ1-1 provide the parts outside the CDR3, is SAVISQKPSRDICQRGTSLTIQCQVDSQVTMMFWYRQQPGQSLTLIATANQGSEATYESGFVIDKFPISRPNLTFSTLTVSNMSPEDSSIYLCSVEDSGTENTEAFFGQGTRLTVV.

For this clonotype: The junction does not match germline at one end; this may be a read error. The V gene is TRBV7-8, the J gene TRBJ2-1; D possibly corresponds to TRBD2 (6 bases). The CDR3 covers 16 residues. Germline V gene lookup returns CDR1 SGHVS and CDR2 FQNEAQ. CDR3 in DNA: TGTGCCAGCAGCTATCTAGAGGGAGGATCCTACAATAAGCAGTTCTTC. Its translation: CASSYLEGGSYNKQFF.

Points on this clonotype: Mismatch with germline at one junction end may stem from a read error. The V call is TRBV29-1, the J call TRBJ2-5; 10 nucleotides match TRBD2. In germline, CDR1 is SQVTM, CDR2 ANQGSEA. There are 15 residues in the CDR3. CDR3 nucleotide sequence: TGCAACGTTCGGGCTAGCGGGAGTTGGGCAGAGACCCAGAACTTC. Translation: CNVRASGSWAETQNF.

As concerns this clonotype: This likely comes from a read error, as the CDR3 has no conserved phenylalanine or tryptophan at its end. It is unclear where the CDR3 begins or ends on the DNA, so no DNA is shown, and the CDR3 is as TCRdb lists it. This chain joins TRBV4-1 and TRBJ2-1; the table names TRBD2, a call not compared with the DNA. Including both end residues, the CDR3 is 15 amino acids long. The V gene's germline CDR1 is MGHRA and CDR2 YSYEKL. The CDR3 is CASSQEEGHPNSPFL.

The rearrangement joins TRBV29-1 to TRBJ2-7, with D perhaps given as TRBD1 or TRBD2 (5 bases each). Germline CDR1 is SQVTM and CDR2 is ANQGSEA. This CDR3 is built from 16 residues. The ends were cut back, 8 bases at V and 2 bases at J, with 25 bases in the middle. The DNA for the CDR3 is TGCAGCTCCATGATATCTGGGACCGTCACTCCCTACGAGCAGTACTTC. It is translated as CSSMISGTVTPYEQYF.